The sequence of this T cell receptor beta chain was determined in a study of T cells in Graves' hyperthyroidism and ophthalmopathy. From germline, CDR1 is MGHDK and CDR2 SYGVNS. There are 13 residues in the CDR3. With regard to this clonotype: The antigen is not known. The germline gene is not matched at one end of the junction; a read error may be the cause.

RNA transcripts were the template for amplifying TCR beta CDR3 regions. First-round RT-PCR of the TCR CDR3 relied on the HTBI primer set. TCRdb passed the multiplex PCR reads through MiXCR, listing each CDR3 protein once. The data show roughly 180,000 distinct CDR3 sequences, about 9.4% seen once. General study points: A model using 13 V-J features told ophthalmopathy apart from stable hyperthyroidism.

Hyperthyroidism, newly diagnosed and lasting under 2 months, affected patients aged 18 to 65. Exclusion of a patient resulted from uncontrolled infection, other autoimmune disease, pregnancy or lactation. Clinicians diagnosed patients from clinical symptoms, serum thyroxine and TRAb, thyroid ultrasound and orbital computed tomography. The specimen was blood. The sequence came from a woman between 18 and 30 years old with Graves' hyperthyroidism that later progressed to Graves' ophthalmopathy. The chain joins TRBV25-1 to TRBJ2-2, with TRBD2 as a possible D gene (5 bases). CDR3 nucleotides: TGTGCCAGCAGTGACCCCCGCGCCGGGGAGCTGTCTTTT. This codes for CASSDPRAGELSF. Based on the CDR3 plus reference TRBV25-1 and TRBJ2-2, the full variable domain is EADIYQTPRYLVIGTGKKITLECSQTMGHDKMYWYQQDPGMELHLIHYSYGVNSTEKGDLSSESTVSRIRTEHFPLTLESARPSHTSQYLCASSDPRAGELSFGEGSRLTVL.